The next 14 T cell receptor beta chains were all read from a single sample in a study of blood T cell repertoires in COVID-19. Some clones are missing from TCRdb's copy, which holds only in-frame ones; the method was immunoSEQ multiplex PCR. The sample includes about 39,000 clones, around 85% of them seen just once. Material for sequencing was peripheral blood. Receptors were obtained from a man aged 60-69 years with acute or convalescent COVID-19.

The sample holds a few counts of this clone. This chain joins TRBV30 and TRBJ2-1, with 9 bases that match TRBD2. The germline V gene has CDR1 GTSNPN and CDR2 SVGIG (reference sequence). The CDR3 consists of 13 residues. Losses at the gene ends were 1 base for V and 9 bases for J; bases not matched to a gene: 4. As DNA, the CDR3 is TGTGCCTGGAGTGGAAGCGGGAGGACTGAGCAGTTCTTC. It yields the protein CAWSGSGRTEQFF.

This rearrangement joins TRBV5-1 to TRBJ2-2; 9 bases align to TRBD1. The germline V gene has CDR1 SGHRS and CDR2 YFSETQ. This CDR3 comprises 15 residues. With 2 bases clipped from V and 4 bases from J, the junction kept 3 bases outside the gene matches. CDR3: CASSFDRGFTGELFF. CDR3 coding DNA: TGCGCCAGCAGCTTCGACAGGGGGTTCACCGGGGAGCTGTTTTTT.

This chain's CDR3 is CASKQRGFQETQYF. In nucleotides, the CDR3 is TGTGCCAGCAAGCAGCGGGGGTTCCAAGAGACCCAGTACTTC. This chain joins TRBV2 and TRBJ2-5; 8 bases are shared with TRBD2. V trimming: 7 bases; J trimming: 1 base; junction bases outside the gene matches: 5. The germline V gene encodes CDR1 SNHLY and CDR2 FYNNEI. The CDR3 loop spans 14 amino acids.

The J gene is TRBJ2-1, the V gene TRBV27, with 8 bases fitting TRBD2. CDR1 and CDR2 from the germline V gene are MNHEY and SMNVEV (reference sequence). V dropped 7 bases and J dropped 6; count of bases not matched to a gene: 11. The CDR3 contains 15 residues. CDR3 coding DNA: TGTGCCAGCACCGAGGCAGCGGGAGTGATCAATGAGCAGTTCTTC. It specifies CASTEAAGVINEQFF.

The rearrangement joins TRBV9 to TRBJ1-6; 8 bases fit TRBD1. The CDR3 sequence is 15 residues long. CDR1 and CDR2 (germline): SGDLS, YYNGEE. V was pared by 4 bases and J by 8 bases, with 8 bases of the junction left unmatched. The DNA of the CDR3 is TGTGCCAGCAGCCCGAACCCGACAGGGGATTCACCCCTCCACTTT. Amino acid sequence: CASSPNPTGDSPLHF.

This chain joins TRBV4-3 and TRBJ2-1; the D gene is possibly TRBD2 (5 bases). The germline gives CDR1 LGHNA, CDR2 YSLEER. Trimming removed 1 base at V and 12 bases at J, with 19 bases between. The CDR3 consists of 15 residues. CDR3 in amino acids: CASSQGVGVGVGQFF. The CDR3 DNA sequence: TGCGCCAGCAGCCAAGGGGTGGGAGTTGGGGTAGGGCAGTTCTTC.

The chain has TRBV9 and TRBJ2-1; TRBD2 matches 11 bases. Germline CDR1 SGDLS, CDR2 YYNGEE. CDR3 length: 16 residues. V trimming: 0 bases; J trimming: 2 bases; junction bases outside the gene matches: 1. The chain's CDR3 is CASSVGGLAAYNEQFF. In DNA form, the CDR3 reads TGTGCCAGCAGCGTAGGGGGACTAGCGGCCTACAATGAGCAGTTCTTC.

The V gene is TRBV2, the J gene TRBJ2-7; a weak D match, TRBD2 (5 bases). This CDR3 comprises 12 residues. CDR1 and CDR2 (germline): SNHLY, FYNNEI. The germline V and J ends were trimmed by 8 bases and 6 bases, with 14 bases remaining between them. CDR3 in amino acids: CASATGIGEQYF. The DNA of the CDR3 is TGTGCCAGCGCTACGGGGATAGGCGAGCAGTACTTC.

The chain recombines TRBV3-1 (or the pseudogene TRBV3-2) with TRBJ1-1, with D maybe TRBD1 (6 bases). The CDR3 consists of 14 residues. The V end was cut by 5 bases, the J end by 0 bases, with 10 bases between. Germline lookup yields CDR1 LGHDT and CDR2 YNNKEL (reference sequence). The CDR3 loop is CASSTRGMNTEAFF. CDR3 coding DNA: TGTGCCAGCAGCACCAGGGGTATGAACACTGAAGCTTTCTTT.

This clone was found a few times. The chain combines TRBV30 with TRBJ1-1; possible D gene TRBD1, 6 bases. Germline assignment: CDR1 GTSNPN and CDR2 SVGIG (reference sequence). V gave up 3 bases and J gave up 10 bases, with 18 bases separating them. The CDR3 covers 13 residues. CDR3 DNA sequence: TGTGCCTGGAGGCAGCCCGGGACACCCAGAGCTTTCTTT. It encodes CAWRQPGTPRAFF.

The chain combines TRBV12-3 or TRBV12-4 with TRBJ1-1; no definite D call. V was trimmed by 3 bases and J by 1 base, leaving 6 bases between them. This CDR3 is built from 13 residues. CDR3 amino acids: CASSFAQNTEAFF. For the CDR3, the DNA is TGTGCCAGCAGTTTTGCACAGAACACTGAAGCTTTCTTT.

The V gene is TRBV2, the J gene TRBJ2-7, with TRBD1 identical over 8 bases. The germline V gene has CDR1 SNHLY and CDR2 FYNNEI. J lost 6 bases, V lost 3 bases, and 10 bases had no gene match. The CDR3 totals 15 residues. CDR3 nucleotide sequence: TGTGCCAGCAGTGATCACGCAGGGGGCTTGAGCGAGCAGTACTTC. It yields the protein CASSDHAGGLSEQYF.

The chain is built from TRBV29-1 and TRBJ2-6, with 9 positions matching TRBD1. Germline CDR1 and CDR2: SQVTM and ANQGSEA. The junction had 14 bases not matched to a gene; V was cut back by 5 bases and J by 3 bases. The CDR3 has 18 residues. The CDR3 sequence is CSVLYRDRASSGANVLTF. The CDR3 DNA reads as TGCAGCGTTCTTTACAGGGACAGGGCCTCAAGTGGGGCCAACGTCCTGACTTTC.

The chain has TRBV20-1 and TRBJ2-3; 11 nucleotides agree with TRBD2. Germline lookup yields CDR1 DFQATT and CDR2 SNEGSKA (reference sequence). The junction had 5 bases not matched to a gene; V was cut back by 3 bases and J by 3 bases. CDR3 length: 15 residues. The CDR3 reads CSASGSSGRTDTQYF. CDR3 sequence (DNA): TGCAGTGCTAGTGGGTCTAGCGGGAGGACAGATACGCAGTATTTT.